A selection of T cell receptor beta chains follows, all from one sample in a study of cytomegalovirus exposure and HLA in healthy donors. TCRdb's table, derived via immunoSEQ multiplex PCR, lists solely in-frame clones and lacks some. The sample has about 130,000 clones. The sequencing input was PBMCs. Receptors originate from a young man in good health and CMV-seronegative. Both conserved end residues are part of each CDR3. A D gene is named only where the DNA matches it firmly.

D	V	J	CDR3	DNA
-	TRBV27	TRBJ2-1	CASSRGLFSYNEQFF	TGTGCCAGCAGTCGCGGACTATTCTCCTACAATGAGCAGTTCTTC
-	TRBV2	TRBJ2-7	CASSDWSSGEQYF	TGTGCCAGCAGTGACTGGTCTAGTGGTGAGCAGTACTTC
-	TRBV28	TRBJ2-7	CASSFPRGNSYEQYF	TGTGCCAGCAGTTTCCCGAGGGGGAACTCCTACGAGCAGTACTTC
TRBD1	TRBV15	TRBJ1-2	CATSRAGTEYGYTF	TGTGCCACCAGCAGAGCCGGGACAGAGTATGGCTACACCTTC
-	TRBV27	TRBJ1-5	CASSYREGRQPQHF	TGTGCCAGCAGTTACAGGGAGGGCAGGCAGCCCCAGCATTTT
-	TRBV2	TRBJ1-5	CASSEFQGRNQPQHF	TGTGCCAGCAGTGAATTCCAGGGAAGGAATCAGCCCCAGCATTTT
TRBD2	TRBV5-1	TRBJ2-7	CASSPRLAGVGSYEQYF	TGCGCCAGCAGCCCCAGATTAGCGGGAGTCGGGTCCTACGAGCAGTACTTC
TRBD1	TRBV19	TRBJ2-1	CASTFGSGGYNEQFF	TGTGCCAGTACCTTCGGGTCAGGGGGCTACAATGAGCAGTTCTTC
-	TRBV5-1	TRBJ2-5	CASSLGFAETQYF	TGCGCCAGCAGCTTGGGGTTCGCGGAGACCCAGTACTTC
-	TRBV5-1	TRBJ2-3	CASSLMVGSGSTDTQYF	TGCGCCAGCAGCTTGATGGTGGGTAGCGGTAGCACAGATACGCAGTATTTT
-	TRBV30	TRBJ1-5	CAWSPITMGRMKGGPQHF	TGTGCCTGGAGCCCGATTACGATGGGACGGATGAAAGGGGGGCCCCAGCATTTT
TRBD1	TRBV19	TRBJ2-7	CASSGDRAPYEQYF	TGTGCCAGTAGTGGGGACAGGGCCCCCTACGAGCAGTACTTC
-	TRBV19	TRBJ1-1	CASILGYGGTEAFF	TGTGCCAGTATTTTGGGGTACGGCGGGACTGAAGCTTTCTTT
-	TRBV5-6	TRBJ1-1	CASSLFRGSGEAFF	TGTGCCAGCAGCTTGTTTCGGGGGTCTGGTGAAGCTTTCTTT
-	TRBV2	TRBJ1-2	CASTTTGDGGGYTF	TGTGCCAGCACCACGACGGGGGATGGGGGGGGCTACACCTTC